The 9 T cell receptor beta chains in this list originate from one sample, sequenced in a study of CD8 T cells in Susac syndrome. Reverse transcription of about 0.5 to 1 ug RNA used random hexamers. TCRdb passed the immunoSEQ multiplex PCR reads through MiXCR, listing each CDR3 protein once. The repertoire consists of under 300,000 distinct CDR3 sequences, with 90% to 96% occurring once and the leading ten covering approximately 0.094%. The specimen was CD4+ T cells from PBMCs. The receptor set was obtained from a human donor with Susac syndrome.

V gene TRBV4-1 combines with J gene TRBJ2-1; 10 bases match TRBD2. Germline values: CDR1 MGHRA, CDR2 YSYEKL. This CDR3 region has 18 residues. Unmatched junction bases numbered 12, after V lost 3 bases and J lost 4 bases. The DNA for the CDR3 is TGCGCCAGCAGCCATACCCCTAGCGGGAGAGCCCGGTACAATGAGCAGTTCTTC. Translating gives CASSHTPSGRARYNEQFF.

The DNA for the CDR3 is TGTGCCAGCAGTTCCCTAGCGGGAGGTGTTGGGGAGCTGTTTTTT. It yields the protein CASSSLAGGVGELFF. The chain uses TRBV6-5 and TRBJ2-2; 11 positions agree with TRBD2. The CDR3 runs 15 residues. Trimming took 4 bases from V and 8 from J; bases not matched to a gene: 6. CDR1 MNHEY and CDR2 SVGAGI come from the germline V gene.

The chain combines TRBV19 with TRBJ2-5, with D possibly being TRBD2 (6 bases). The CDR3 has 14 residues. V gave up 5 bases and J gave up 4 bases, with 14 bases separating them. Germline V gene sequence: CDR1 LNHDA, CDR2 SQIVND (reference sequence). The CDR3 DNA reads TGTGCCAGTAGTGGCGGGAAGCGGCGAGAGACCCAGTACTTC. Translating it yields CASSGGKRRETQYF.

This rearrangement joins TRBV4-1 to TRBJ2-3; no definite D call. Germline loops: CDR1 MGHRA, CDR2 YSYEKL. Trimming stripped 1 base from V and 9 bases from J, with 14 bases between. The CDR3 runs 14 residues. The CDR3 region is CASSQVGLPLTQYF. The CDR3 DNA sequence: TGCGCCAGCAGCCAAGTGGGTTTGCCCCTAACGCAGTATTTT.

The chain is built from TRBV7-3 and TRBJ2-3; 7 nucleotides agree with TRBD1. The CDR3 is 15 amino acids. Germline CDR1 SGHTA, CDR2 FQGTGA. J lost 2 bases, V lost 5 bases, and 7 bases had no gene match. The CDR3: CASSIQGTTTDTQYF. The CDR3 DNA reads TGTGCCAGCAGCATACAGGGGACAACCACAGATACGCAGTATTTT.

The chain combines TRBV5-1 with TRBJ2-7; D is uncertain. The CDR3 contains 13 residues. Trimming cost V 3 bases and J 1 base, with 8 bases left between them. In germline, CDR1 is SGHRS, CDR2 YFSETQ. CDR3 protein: CASSYTDSYEQYF. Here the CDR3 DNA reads TGCGCCAGCAGCTATACCGATTCCTACGAGCAGTACTTC.

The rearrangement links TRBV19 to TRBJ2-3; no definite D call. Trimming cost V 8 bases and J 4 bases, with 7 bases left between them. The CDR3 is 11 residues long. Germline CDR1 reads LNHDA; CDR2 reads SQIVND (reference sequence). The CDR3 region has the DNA TGTGCCAGTGTAAGGGCAGATACGCAGTATTTT. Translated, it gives CASVRADTQYF.

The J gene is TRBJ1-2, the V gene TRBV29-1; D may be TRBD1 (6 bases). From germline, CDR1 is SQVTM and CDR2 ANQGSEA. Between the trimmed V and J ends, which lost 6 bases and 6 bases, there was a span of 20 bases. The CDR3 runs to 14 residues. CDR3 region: CSVDRQPRSNGYTF. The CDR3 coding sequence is TGCAGCGTGGACAGACAGCCACGCTCCAATGGCTACACCTTC.

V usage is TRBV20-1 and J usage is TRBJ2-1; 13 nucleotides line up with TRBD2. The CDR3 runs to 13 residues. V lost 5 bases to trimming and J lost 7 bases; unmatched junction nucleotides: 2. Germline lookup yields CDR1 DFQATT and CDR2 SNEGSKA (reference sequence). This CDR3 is CSAWTSGSNEQFF. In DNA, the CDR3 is TGCAGTGCTTGGACTAGCGGGAGTAATGAGCAGTTCTTC.